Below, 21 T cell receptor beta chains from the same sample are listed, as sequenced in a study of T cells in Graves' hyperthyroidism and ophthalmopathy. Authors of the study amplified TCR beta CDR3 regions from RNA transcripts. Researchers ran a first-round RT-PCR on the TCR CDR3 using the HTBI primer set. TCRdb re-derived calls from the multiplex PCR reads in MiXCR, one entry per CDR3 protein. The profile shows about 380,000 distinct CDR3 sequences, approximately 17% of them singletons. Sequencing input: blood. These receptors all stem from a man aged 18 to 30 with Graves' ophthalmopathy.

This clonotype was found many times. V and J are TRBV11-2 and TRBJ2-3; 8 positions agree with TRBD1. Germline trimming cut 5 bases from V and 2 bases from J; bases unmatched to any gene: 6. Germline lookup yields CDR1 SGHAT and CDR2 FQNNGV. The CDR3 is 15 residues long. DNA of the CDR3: TGTGCCAGCAGCACCGGACAGGGCCCCACAGATACGCAGTATTTT. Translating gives CASSTGQGPTDTQYF.

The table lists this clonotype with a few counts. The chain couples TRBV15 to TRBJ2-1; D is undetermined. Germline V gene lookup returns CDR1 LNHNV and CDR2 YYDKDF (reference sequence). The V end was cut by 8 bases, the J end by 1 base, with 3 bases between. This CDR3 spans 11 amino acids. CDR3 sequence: CATASYNEQFF. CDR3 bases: TGTGCCACCGCGTCCTACAATGAGCAGTTCTTC. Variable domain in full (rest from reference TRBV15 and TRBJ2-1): DAMVIQNPRYQVTQFGKPVTLSCSQTLNHNVMYWYQQKSSQAPKLLFHYYDKDFNNEADTPDNFQSRRPNTSFCFLDIRSPGLGDTAMYLCATASYNEQFFGPGTRLTVL.

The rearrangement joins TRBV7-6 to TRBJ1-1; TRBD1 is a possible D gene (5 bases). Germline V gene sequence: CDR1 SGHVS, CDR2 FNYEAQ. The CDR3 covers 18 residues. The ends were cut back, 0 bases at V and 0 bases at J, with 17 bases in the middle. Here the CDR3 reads CASSLAGRDASMNTEAFF. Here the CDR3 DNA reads TGTGCCAGCAGCTTAGCGGGCAGGGACGCGAGCATGAACACTGAAGCTTTCTTT. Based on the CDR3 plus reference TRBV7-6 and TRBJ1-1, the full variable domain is GAGVSQSPRYKVTKRGQDVALRCDPISGHVSLYWYRQALGQGPEFLTYFNYEAQQDKSGLPNDRFSAERPEGSISTLTIQRTEQRDSAMYRCASSLAGRDASMNTEAFFGQGTRLTVV.

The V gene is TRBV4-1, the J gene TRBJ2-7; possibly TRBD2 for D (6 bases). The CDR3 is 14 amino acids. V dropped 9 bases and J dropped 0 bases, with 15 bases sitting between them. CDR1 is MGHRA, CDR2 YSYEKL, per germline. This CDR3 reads CASGGELSSYEQYF. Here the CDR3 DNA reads TGCGCCAGTGGAGGGGAGTTGAGCTCCTACGAGCAGTACTTC.

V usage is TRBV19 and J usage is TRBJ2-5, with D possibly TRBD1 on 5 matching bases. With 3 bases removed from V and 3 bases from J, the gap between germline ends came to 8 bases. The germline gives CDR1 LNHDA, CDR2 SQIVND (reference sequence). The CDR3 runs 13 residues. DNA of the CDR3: TGTGCCAGTAGTATTTCCAGGGAAGAGACCCAGTACTTC. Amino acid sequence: CASSISREETQYF.

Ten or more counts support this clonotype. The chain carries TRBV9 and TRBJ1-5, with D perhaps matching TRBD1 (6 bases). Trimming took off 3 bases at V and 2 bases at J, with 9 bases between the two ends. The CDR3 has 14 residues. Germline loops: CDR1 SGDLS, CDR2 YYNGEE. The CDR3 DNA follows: TGTGCCAGCAGCGCTTCAGGGGGCAATCAGCCCCAGCATTTT. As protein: CASSASGGNQPQHF.

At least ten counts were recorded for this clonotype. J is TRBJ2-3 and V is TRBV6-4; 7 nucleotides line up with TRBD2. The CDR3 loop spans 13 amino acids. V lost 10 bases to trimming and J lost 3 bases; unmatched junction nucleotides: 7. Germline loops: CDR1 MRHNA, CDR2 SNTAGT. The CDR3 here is CATGEGLTDTQYF. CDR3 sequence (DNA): TGTGCCACCGGGGAGGGACTGACAGATACGCAGTATTTT.

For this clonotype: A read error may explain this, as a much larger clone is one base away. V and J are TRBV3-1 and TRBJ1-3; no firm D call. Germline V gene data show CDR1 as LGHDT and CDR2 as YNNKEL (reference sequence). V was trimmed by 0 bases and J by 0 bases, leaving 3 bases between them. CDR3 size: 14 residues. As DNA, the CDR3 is TGTGCCAGCAGCCAAGACACCTCTGGAAACACCATATATTTT. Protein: CASSQDTSGNTIYF. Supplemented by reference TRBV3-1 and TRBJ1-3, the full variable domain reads DTAVSQTPKYLVTQMGNDKSIKCEQNLGHDTMYWYKQDSKKFLKIMFSYNNKELIINETVPNRFSPKSPDKAHLNLHINSLELGDSAVYFCASSQDTSGNTIYFGEGSWLTVV.

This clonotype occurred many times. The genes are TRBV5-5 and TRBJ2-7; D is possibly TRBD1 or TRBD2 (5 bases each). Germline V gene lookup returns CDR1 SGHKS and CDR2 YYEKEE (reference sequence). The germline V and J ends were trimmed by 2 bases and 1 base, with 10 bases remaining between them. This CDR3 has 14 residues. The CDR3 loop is CASSLEWGSYEQYF. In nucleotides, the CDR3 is TGTGCCAGCAGCTTAGAGTGGGGGTCCTACGAGCAGTACTTC.

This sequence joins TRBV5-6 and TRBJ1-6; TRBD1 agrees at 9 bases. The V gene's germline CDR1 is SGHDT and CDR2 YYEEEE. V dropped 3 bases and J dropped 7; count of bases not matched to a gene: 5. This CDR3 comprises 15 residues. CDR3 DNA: TGTGCCAGCAGCTCTCGGGACAGGGAAAATTCACCCCTCCACTTT. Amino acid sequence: CASSSRDRENSPLHF.

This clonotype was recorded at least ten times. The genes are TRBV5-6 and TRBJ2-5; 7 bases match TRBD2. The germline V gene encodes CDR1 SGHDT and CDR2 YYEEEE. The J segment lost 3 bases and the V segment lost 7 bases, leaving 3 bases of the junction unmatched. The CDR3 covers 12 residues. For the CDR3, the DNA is TGTGCCAGCGGCCGGGGGGAAGAGACCCAGTACTTC. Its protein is CASGRGEETQYF.

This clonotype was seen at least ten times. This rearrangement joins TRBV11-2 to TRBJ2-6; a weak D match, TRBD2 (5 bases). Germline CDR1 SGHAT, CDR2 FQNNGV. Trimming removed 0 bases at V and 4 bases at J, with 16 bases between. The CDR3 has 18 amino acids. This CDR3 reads CASSLEPGTPWGANVLTF. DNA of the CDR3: TGTGCCAGCAGCTTAGAGCCGGGAACTCCGTGGGGGGCCAACGTCCTGACTTTC.

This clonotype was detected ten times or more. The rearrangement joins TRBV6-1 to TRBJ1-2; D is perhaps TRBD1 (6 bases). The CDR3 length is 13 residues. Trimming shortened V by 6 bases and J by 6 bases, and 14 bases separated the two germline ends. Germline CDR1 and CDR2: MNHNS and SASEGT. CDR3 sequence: CASRVTGSDGYTF. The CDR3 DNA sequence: TGTGCCAGCAGGGTTACAGGGTCTGATGGCTACACCTTC.

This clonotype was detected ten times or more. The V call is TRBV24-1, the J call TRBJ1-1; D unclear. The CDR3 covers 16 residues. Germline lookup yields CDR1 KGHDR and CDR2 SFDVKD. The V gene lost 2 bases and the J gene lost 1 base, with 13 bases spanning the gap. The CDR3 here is CATSDSRRAGNTEAFF. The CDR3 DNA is TGTGCCACCAGTGATTCCCGGAGGGCAGGGAACACTGAAGCTTTCTTT.

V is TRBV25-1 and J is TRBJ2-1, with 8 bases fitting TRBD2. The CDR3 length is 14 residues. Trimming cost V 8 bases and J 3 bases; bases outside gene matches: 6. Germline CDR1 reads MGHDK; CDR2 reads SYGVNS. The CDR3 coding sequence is TGTGCCAGCCCTCCGGCGGGGGGCTACAATGAGCAGTTCTTC. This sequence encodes CASPPAGGYNEQFF.

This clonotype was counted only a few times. The CDR3 nucleotides are TGTGCCACCACCCCCGGCCGAGACACAGATACGCAGTATTTT. Protein product: CATTPGRDTDTQYF. The chain employs TRBV24-1 and TRBJ2-3; D gene uncertain. In germline, CDR1 is KGHDR, CDR2 SFDVKD. The CDR3 has 14 residues. Between the trimmed V and J ends, which lost 8 bases and 2 bases, there was a span of 13 bases.

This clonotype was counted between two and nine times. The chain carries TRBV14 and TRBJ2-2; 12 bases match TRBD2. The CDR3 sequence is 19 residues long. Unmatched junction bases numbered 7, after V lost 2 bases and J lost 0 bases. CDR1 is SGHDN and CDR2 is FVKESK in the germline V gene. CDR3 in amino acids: CASSQTLAGGPANTGELFF. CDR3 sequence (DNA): TGTGCCAGCAGCCAAACACTAGCGGGGGGCCCAGCGAACACCGGGGAGCTGTTTTTT.

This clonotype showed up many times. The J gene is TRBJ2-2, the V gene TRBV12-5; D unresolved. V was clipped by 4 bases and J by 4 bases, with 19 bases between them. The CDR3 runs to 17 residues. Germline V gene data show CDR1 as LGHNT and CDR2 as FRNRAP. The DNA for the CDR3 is TGTGCTAGTGGTTCGGCGTCCAGGAACGGTGGCACCGGGGAGCTGTTTTTT. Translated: CASGSASRNGGTGELFF.

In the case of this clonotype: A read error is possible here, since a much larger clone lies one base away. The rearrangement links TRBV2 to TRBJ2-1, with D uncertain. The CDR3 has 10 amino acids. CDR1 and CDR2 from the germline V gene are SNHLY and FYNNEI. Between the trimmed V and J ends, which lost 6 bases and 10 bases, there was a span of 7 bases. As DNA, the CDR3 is TGTGCCAGCAGGGTGGACGAGCAGTTCTTC. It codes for CASRVDEQFF.

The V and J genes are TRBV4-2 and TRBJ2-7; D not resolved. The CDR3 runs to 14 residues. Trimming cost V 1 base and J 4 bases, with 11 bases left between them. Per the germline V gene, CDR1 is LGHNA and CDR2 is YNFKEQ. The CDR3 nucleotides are TGTGCCAGCAGCCAAGTAGGTTCAACTTACGAGCAGTACTTC. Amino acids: CASSQVGSTYEQYF.

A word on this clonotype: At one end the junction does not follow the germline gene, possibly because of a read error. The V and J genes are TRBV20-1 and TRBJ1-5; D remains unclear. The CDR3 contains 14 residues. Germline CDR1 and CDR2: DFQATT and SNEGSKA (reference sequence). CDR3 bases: TGCAGTGCGCCCCCCGGGGATAGCAGTCAGCCCCAGCATTTT. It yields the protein CSAPPGDSSQPQHF.